The 23 T cell receptor beta chains presented below share a single source sample, sequenced in a study of shared clonotypes between healthy human individuals. Here immunoSEQ multiplex PCR was the method, and the copy in TCRdb shows in-frame clones only, minus some. The sample lists roughly 2.6 million clones, just over 90% occurring once. The sequencing input was naive CD4+ T cells sorted from blood. Indicated subset: CD45RA+ positively selected. These receptors were obtained from a man younger than 35 in good health.

This chain joins TRBV7-9 and TRBJ2-3; tentative D call: TRBD2 (5 bases). V dropped 8 bases and J dropped 4 bases, with 7 bases sitting between them. The germline CDR1 and CDR2 sequences are SEHNR and FQNEAQ (reference sequence). This CDR3 contains 11 residues. The CDR3 DNA follows: TGTGCCAGCGAGGGTTCAGATACGCAGTATTTT. Residues: CASEGSDTQYF.

The gene calls are TRBV4-1 and TRBJ1-1; possibly TRBD1 for D (5 bases). V lost 7 bases and J lost 12, with 18 bases in between. The CDR3 has 12 amino acids. The V gene's germline CDR1 is MGHRA and CDR2 YSYEKL. The CDR3 here is CASTLPGGLSFF. DNA of the CDR3: TGCGCCAGCACCCTCCCGGGGGGTCTTTCTTTCTTT.

The DNA for the CDR3 is TGTGCCAGCAGCGGAATAGCCCTCGATCAGAAAAAGGGAGCCGGGGAGCTGTTTTTT. Protein product: CASSGIALDQKKGAGELFF. The chain employs TRBV9 and TRBJ2-2, with TRBD2 as a possible D gene (5 bases). CDR3 size: 19 residues. Germline V gene data show CDR1 as SGDLS and CDR2 as YYNGEE. With 3 bases removed from V and 6 bases from J, the gap between germline ends came to 27 bases.

V gene TRBV7-2 combines with J gene TRBJ2-1, with D unclear. Germline CDR1 reads SGHTA; CDR2 reads FQGNSA. This CDR3 contains 11 residues. V lost 4 bases and J 9 bases, leaving 7 bases between the germline ends. The CDR3 DNA sequence: TGTGCCAGCAGCTCCGGGCCTGAGCAGTTCTTC. The encoded protein is CASSSGPEQFF.

The gene calls are TRBV2 and TRBJ2-7, with D perhaps matching TRBD2 (6 bases). CDR3 length equals 14 residues. The V and J ends lost 5 bases and 4 bases respectively, with 15 bases between them. The germline V gene has CDR1 SNHLY and CDR2 FYNNEI. The CDR3: CASSTPGVRYEQYF. CDR3 DNA: TGTGCCAGCAGTACCCCGGGGGTACGGTACGAGCAGTACTTC.

The chain combines TRBV10-2 with TRBJ1-4; no reliable D call. The V gene's germline CDR1 is WSHSY and CDR2 SAAADI. The CDR3 is 15 amino acids. Trimming removed 3 bases at V and 8 bases at J, with 16 bases between. The CDR3 DNA reads TGCGCCAGCAGTGAATCCCCGGGGAGGAGGGAAAAACTGTTTTTT. Translated, it gives CASSESPGRREKLFF.

The J gene is TRBJ2-7, the V gene TRBV4-1, with 9 bases matching TRBD2. Germline V CDR1 and CDR2: MGHRA, YSYEKL. The CDR3 runs 17 residues. The V segment lost 4 bases and the J segment 2 bases; nucleotides outside the gene matches: 12. CDR3 DNA sequence: TGCGCCAGCAGCCCCCGAGGGAGGGGCGGGGGGGCCTACGAGCAGTACTTC. Translated, it gives CASSPRGRGGGAYEQYF.

The chain has TRBV27 and TRBJ1-1; TRBD1 is a possible D gene (6 bases). Germline values: CDR1 MNHEY, CDR2 SMNVEV (reference sequence). Between the trimmed V and J ends, which lost 2 bases and 4 bases, there was a span of 14 bases. CDR3 length: 15 residues. The CDR3 spells CASSLMGGMPTEAFF. Written as DNA, the CDR3 is TGTGCCAGCAGTTTAATGGGGGGCATGCCCACTGAAGCTTTCTTT.

The chain has TRBV5-6 and TRBJ2-3, with unresolved D. V lost 0 bases and J 0 bases, leaving 8 bases between the germline ends. This CDR3 comprises 15 residues. Germline CDR1 is SGHDT and CDR2 is YYEEEE. The CDR3 DNA is TGTGCCAGCAGCTTGGGCGTGGGGAGCACAGATACGCAGTATTTT. Translated, it gives CASSLGVGSTDTQYF.

The chain recombines TRBV19 with TRBJ2-6; 8 positions match TRBD1. CDR3 length equals 20 residues. Trimming removed 0 bases from V and 4 bases from J; junction bases left unmatched: 14. The germline V gene has CDR1 LNHDA and CDR2 SQIVND (reference sequence). Written as DNA, the CDR3 is TGTGCCAGTAGTATAGATCTTGGAGACAGGGGAAGATTAGGGGCCAACGTCCTGACTTTC. The encoded protein is CASSIDLGDRGRLGANVLTF. The variable domain in full, with the rest retrieved from reference TRBV19 and TRBJ2-6, is DGGITQSPKYLFRKEGQNVTLSCEQNLNHDAMYWYRQDPGQGLRLIYYSQIVNDFQKGDIAEGYSVSREKKESFPLTVTSAQKNPTAFYLCASSIDLGDRGRLGANVLTFGAGSRLTVL.

V gene TRBV6-5 combines with J gene TRBJ2-7, with D possibly TRBD2 on 6 matching bases. The CDR3 has 13 amino acids. CDR1 MNHEY and CDR2 SVGAGI come from the germline V gene. Trimming removed 7 bases from V and 4 bases from J, with 14 bases in between. CDR3 loop: CASTGPGVYEQYF. The CDR3 DNA reads as TGTGCCAGCACCGGCCCGGGGGTTTACGAGCAGTACTTC.

The J gene is TRBJ2-5, the V gene TRBV5-1, with D hard to call. V gave up 5 bases and J gave up 2 bases, with 16 bases separating them. Germline V gives CDR1 SGHRS, CDR2 YFSETQ. The CDR3 runs to 15 residues. The CDR3 loop reads CASRAYLGPQETQYF. CDR3 sequence (DNA): TGCGCCAGCAGGGCCTATTTAGGACCGCAAGAGACCCAGTACTTC.

The V and J genes are TRBV18 and TRBJ2-1; D ambiguous. Between the trimmed V and J ends, which lost 2 bases and 0 bases, there was a span of 11 bases. The germline CDR1 and CDR2 sequences are KGHSH and LQKENI. CDR3 length: 16 residues. For the CDR3, the DNA is TGTGCCAGCTCACCATTGGCGCAGAGCTCCTACAATGAGCAGTTCTTC. Its protein product is CASSPLAQSSYNEQFF. The whole variable domain, filled in from reference TRBV18 and TRBJ2-1, reads NAGVMQNPRHLVRRRGQEARLRCSPMKGHSHVYWYRQLPEEGLKFMVYLQKENIIDESGMPKERFSAEFPKEGPSILRIQQVVRGDSAAYFCASSPLAQSSYNEQFFGPGTRLTVL.

The chain couples TRBV2 to TRBJ2-2; 7 bases are shared with TRBD1. CDR3 size: 15 residues. Germline CDR1 SNHLY, CDR2 FYNNEI. The J segment lost 5 bases and the V segment lost 4 bases, leaving 7 bases of the junction unmatched. CDR3 nucleotide sequence: TGTGCCAGCAGTGTAAGGGGGCCGGGGACCGGGGAGCTGTTTTTT. This codes for CASSVRGPGTGELFF.

V gene TRBV7-6 combines with J gene TRBJ2-7; TRBD2 agrees at 10 bases. Germline V lookup: CDR1 SGHVS, CDR2 FNYEAQ. CDR3 length: 15 amino acids. Trimming took 1 base from V and 5 from J; bases not matched to a gene: 5. The CDR3: CASSLVAGGFDEQYF. CDR3 nucleotide sequence: TGTGCCAGCAGCTTAGTAGCGGGAGGCTTCGACGAGCAGTACTTC.

CDR3 coding DNA: TGTGCCAGCAGCTTAGCGCCTCAGCGGGGCACAGATACGCAGTATTTT. It specifies CASSLAPQRGTDTQYF. V gene TRBV7-2 combines with J gene TRBJ2-3, with a weak D call TRBD2 (6 bases). This CDR3 contains 16 residues. Looked up from germline, CDR1 is SGHTA and CDR2 is FQGNSA. Trimming left V 0 bases short and J 1 base short, with 11 bases between.

The rearrangement links TRBV4-1 to TRBJ2-1; D may be TRBD1 or TRBD2 (6 bases each). V lost 0 bases, J lost 0 bases, and 12 bases lay in between. Germline assignment: CDR1 MGHRA and CDR2 YSYEKL. There are 17 residues in the CDR3. CDR3 loop: CASSQDDEGGSYNEQFF. The DNA of the CDR3 is TGCGCCAGCAGCCAAGATGATGAGGGGGGCTCCTACAATGAGCAGTTCTTC.

In the case of this clone: A much larger clone lies a single base off, so this may be a read error. The identical CDR3 is also encoded by other nucleotide sequences in the sample. V is TRBV7-2 and J is TRBJ2-2, with D possibly TRBD1 on 6 matching bases. Germline V gives CDR1 SGHTA, CDR2 FQGNSA. The CDR3 runs 12 residues. V was cut by 3 bases and J by 7 bases, with 6 bases left in between. CDR3 region: CASSLDSGELFF. The CDR3, as DNA: TGTGCCAGCAGCTTGGACAGCGGGGAGCTGTTTTTT.

The V and J genes are TRBV29-1 and TRBJ1-1, with TRBD1 as a possible D gene (6 bases). Germline assignment: CDR1 SQVTM and CDR2 ANQGSEA. Trimming cost V 8 bases and J 1 base, with 8 bases left between them. CDR3 length: 11 residues. CDR3 nucleotide sequence: TGCAGCATGGGACAGAACACTGAAGCTTTCTTT. This gives the protein CSMGQNTEAFF.

On this clone: Different DNA sequences within this sample yield the same CDR3. The chain links TRBV7-2 to TRBJ2-7; D perhaps matches TRBD1 (5 bases). The CDR3 spans 12 residues. The V and J ends lost 5 bases and 4 bases respectively, with 9 bases between them. Germline V lookup: CDR1 SGHTA, CDR2 FQGNSA. In DNA, the CDR3 is TGTGCCAGCAGCCGAACAGGATACGAGCAGTACTTC. Translated: CASSRTGYEQYF.

The genes are TRBV6-6 and TRBJ1-6, with 8 bases identical to TRBD1. V was clipped by 6 bases and J by 4 bases; unmatched bases: 5. The V gene's germline CDR1 is MNHNY and CDR2 SVGAGI (reference sequence). CDR3 size: 15 residues. The CDR3 loop is CASRLQGDYNSPLHF. As DNA, the CDR3 is TGTGCCAGCAGACTACAGGGGGATTATAATTCACCCCTCCACTTT.

The genes are TRBV7-9 and TRBJ1-4, with D maybe TRBD1 (5 bases). This CDR3 contains 14 residues. CDR1 SEHNR and CDR2 FQNEAQ come from the germline V gene (reference sequence). Trimming pared 8 bases from V and 4 bases from J, leaving 14 bases between. CDR3 protein: CASGTLLFNEKLFF. CDR3 sequence (DNA): TGTGCCAGCGGGACGCTATTGTTTAATGAAAAACTGTTTTTT.

V usage is TRBV10-3 and J usage is TRBJ2-7; weak D call: TRBD2 (6 bases). Trimming stripped 8 bases from V and 0 bases from J, with 17 bases between. This CDR3 comprises 15 residues. In germline, CDR1 is ENHRY, CDR2 SYGVKD. The CDR3 coding sequence is TGTGCCATCTCTCCCGGGGCGGGAAGCTCCTACGAGCAGTACTTC. It codes for CAISPGAGSSYEQYF.